Detailed here is one T cell receptor (beta chain). Germline is not matched at one junction end, which may reflect a read error. The CDR3 consists of 14 residues. The germline gives CDR1 SGHAT, CDR2 FQNNGV. This specimen comes from a study of regulatory T cells in long-lasting Graves disease. The time point: persistent/refractory GD, antithyroid drugs over 5 years with positive TRAb. Following extraction of RNA from PBMCs, that RNA was used to make the TCR library. Relying on iRepertoire HTBI primers and Arm-PCR of CDR3 regions, the team built TCR beta libraries. A single record per CDR3 protein comes from TCRdb applying MiXCR to the multiplex PCR reads. The sample has about 470,000 distinct CDR3 sequences, less than 25% seen once.

The receptor was derived from a female donor with Graves disease. The material sequenced was peripheral blood mononuclear cells (PBMCs), taken when the disease was refractory, from a patient treated with antithyroid drugs. The V call is TRBV11-2, the J call TRBJ2-7; D not certain. The CDR3 sequence: CASSPGRVYYEPYF. CDR3 sequence (DNA): TGTGCCAGCAGCCCCGGCCGGGTTTACTACGAGCCGTACTTC. Full variable domain (remainder filled in from reference TRBV11-2 and TRBJ2-7): EAGVAQSPRYKIIEKRQSVAFWCNPISGHATLYWYQQILGQGPKLLIQFQNNGVVDDSQLPKDRFSAERLKGVDSTLKIQPAKLEDSAVYLCASSPGRVYYEPYFGPGTRLTVT.